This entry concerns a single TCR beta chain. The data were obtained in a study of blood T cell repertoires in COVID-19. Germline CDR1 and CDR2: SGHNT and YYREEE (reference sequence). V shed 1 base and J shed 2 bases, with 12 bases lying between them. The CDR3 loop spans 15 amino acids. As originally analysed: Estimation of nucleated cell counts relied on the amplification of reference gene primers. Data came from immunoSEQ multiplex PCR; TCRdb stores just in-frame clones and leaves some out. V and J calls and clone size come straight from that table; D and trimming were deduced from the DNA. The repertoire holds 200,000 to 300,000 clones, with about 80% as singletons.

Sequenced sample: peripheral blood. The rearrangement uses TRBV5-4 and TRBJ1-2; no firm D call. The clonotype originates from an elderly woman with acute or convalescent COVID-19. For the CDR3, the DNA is TGTGCCAGCAGCTTGAAGGGAGTTGAGAACTATGGCTACACCTTC. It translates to CASSLKGVENYGYTF.